This paragraph reports one T cell receptor (beta chain). The source of the sample is a study of blood T cell repertoires in COVID-19. The V and J ends lost 1 base and 5 bases respectively, with 5 bases between them. The CDR3 covers 12 residues. Germline-derived CDR1 and CDR2 are SNHLY and FYNNEI. TCRdb's copy holds only in-frame clones and misses some; the assay was immunoSEQ multiplex PCR. The table lists more than 90,000 clones, approximately 83% of them singletons. The source material was peripheral blood. The chain is built from TRBV2 and TRBJ1-1; no clear D. The origin of this receptor is a woman between 70 and 85 years old with acute or convalescent COVID-19. CDR3 loop: CASSEGETEAFF. In DNA form, the CDR3 reads TGTGCCAGCAGTGAAGGTGAGACTGAAGCTTTCTTT.